This T cell receptor beta chain comes out of a study of control samples from healthy donors and cancer patients. Sequencing used immunoSEQ multiplex PCR; TCRdb keeps in-frame clones, though not all of them. Of approximately 150,000 clones in the sample, roughly nine tenths are singletons; the top ten hold 0.68%. The ends lost 1 base at V and 9 bases at J; junction bases unmatched: 3. This CDR3 region has 13 residues. This chain joins TRBV12-3 or TRBV12-4 and TRBJ2-1, with 7 nucleotides matching TRBD2. Sequencing was done on a sample of blood. This receptor was taken from a woman in her 30s in good health. The CDR3 region is CASSLGGRGEQFF. The CDR3 region has the DNA TGTGCCAGCAGTTTAGGTGGGAGGGGTGAGCAGTTCTTC.